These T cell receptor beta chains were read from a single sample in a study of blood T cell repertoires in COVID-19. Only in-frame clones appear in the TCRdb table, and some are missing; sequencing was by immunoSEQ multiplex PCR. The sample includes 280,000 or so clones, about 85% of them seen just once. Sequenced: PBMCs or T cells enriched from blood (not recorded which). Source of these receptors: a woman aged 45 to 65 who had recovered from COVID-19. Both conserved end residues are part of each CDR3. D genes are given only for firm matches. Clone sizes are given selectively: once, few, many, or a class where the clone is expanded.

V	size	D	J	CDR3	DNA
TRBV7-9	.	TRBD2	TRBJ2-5	CASGASGRRETQYF	TGTGCCAGCGGCGCTAGCGGGAGACGGGAGACCCAGTACTTC
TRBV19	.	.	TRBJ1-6	CASRVGQFEPLHF	TGTGCCAGTAGGGTTGGACAGTTTGAACCCCTCCACTTT
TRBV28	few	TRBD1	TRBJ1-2	CASSLETGGNGYTF	TGTGCCAGCAGTTTAGAGACAGGGGGGAATGGCTACACCTTC
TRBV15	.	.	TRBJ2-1	CATSRSAGGYNEQFF	TGTGCCACCAGCAGGAGCGCAGGCGGGTACAATGAGCAGTTCTTC
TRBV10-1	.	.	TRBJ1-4	CASSESPGEEKLFF	TGCGCCAGCAGTGAGTCGCCAGGGGAAGAAAAACTGTTTTTT
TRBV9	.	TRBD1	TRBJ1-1	CASSDRTGGADTEAFF	TGTGCCAGCAGCGACCGGACAGGGGGCGCCGACACTGAAGCTTTCTTT
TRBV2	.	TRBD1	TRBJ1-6	CASRSDRDWSPLHF	TGTGCCAGCAGATCGGACAGGGATTGGTCACCCCTCCACTTT
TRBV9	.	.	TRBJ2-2	CASTKTGQLTGELFF	TGTGCCAGCACAAAGACGGGACAACTAACCGGGGAGCTGTTTTTT
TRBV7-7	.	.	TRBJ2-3	CASSLGGPTDTQYF	TGTGCCAGCAGCTTAGGAGGGCCCACAGATACGCAGTATTTT
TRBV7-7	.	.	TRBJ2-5	CASSSTTGHGSETQYF	TGTGCCAGCAGCTCGACAACGGGACACGGTTCAGAGACCCAGTACTTC
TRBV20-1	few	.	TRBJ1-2	CSAQIYGYTF	TGCAGTGCTCAAATCTATGGCTACACCTTC
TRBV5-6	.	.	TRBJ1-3	CASSFRSNRAGNTIYF	TGTGCCAGCAGCTTCCGATCGAACAGGGCCGGAAACACCATATATTTT
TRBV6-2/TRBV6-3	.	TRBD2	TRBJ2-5	CASSRGTSGGGETQYF	TGTGCCAGCAGTAGGGGGACTAGCGGGGGAGGAGAGACCCAGTACTTC
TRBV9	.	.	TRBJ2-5	CASSVGVGAIQETQYF	TGTGCCAGCAGCGTAGGGGTAGGGGCAATACAAGAGACCCAGTACTTC
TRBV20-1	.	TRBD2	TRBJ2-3	CSASPRGIVRGGHSDTQYF	TGCAGTGCTAGTCCCCGGGGTATCGTGCGGGGGGGCCATTCAGATACGCAGTATTTT
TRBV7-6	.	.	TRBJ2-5	CASSLASQPQETQYF	TGTGCCAGCAGCTTAGCTTCACAGCCCCAAGAGACCCAGTACTTC
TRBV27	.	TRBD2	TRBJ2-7	CASSLRSTPGLAWGGNSYEQYF	TGTGCCAGCAGTTTACGAAGCACACCGGGACTAGCGTGGGGAGGTAACTCCTACGAGCAGTACTTC
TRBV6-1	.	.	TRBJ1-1	CASSDRGMNTEAFF	TGTGCCAGCAGTGATCGGGGGATGAACACTGAAGCTTTCTTT
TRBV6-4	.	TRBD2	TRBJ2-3	CASSRSGRASDTQYF	TGTGCCAGCAGTAGGAGCGGGAGGGCCTCAGATACGCAGTATTTT
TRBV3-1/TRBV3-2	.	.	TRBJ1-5	CASSQTRGDGQPQHF	TGTGCCAGCAGCCAAACGCGGGGGGATGGTCAGCCCCAGCATTTT
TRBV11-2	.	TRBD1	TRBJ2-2	CASSHPPGQIAANTGELFF	TGTGCCAGCAGCCATCCCCCGGGACAGATAGCAGCGAACACCGGGGAGCTGTTTTTT
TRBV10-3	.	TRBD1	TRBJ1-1	CAISDRGPNTEAFF	TGTGCCATCAGTGATAGGGGGCCAAACACTGAAGCTTTCTTT
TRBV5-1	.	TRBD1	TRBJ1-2	CASSPGGGGQGTYGYTF	TGCGCCAGCAGCCCCGGAGGTGGGGGACAGGGGACCTATGGCTACACCTTC
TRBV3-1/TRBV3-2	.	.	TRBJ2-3	CASSIHTDTQYF	TGTGCCAGCAGCATTCACACAGATACGCAGTATTTT
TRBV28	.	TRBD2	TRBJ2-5	CASSLSAGGPKTQYF	TGTGCCAGCAGTTTGTCCGCGGGGGGGCCAAAGACCCAGTACTTC
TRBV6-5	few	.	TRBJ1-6	CASTRQAGNSPLHF	TGTGCCAGCACCCGGCAGGCGGGGAATTCACCCCTCCACTTT
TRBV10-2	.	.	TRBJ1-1	CAGHSGTMNTEAFF	TGCGCCGGACATTCAGGGACTATGAACACTGAAGCTTTCTTT
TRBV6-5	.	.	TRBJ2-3	CATTPGPTQYF	TGTGCCACCACACCGGGTCCTACGCAGTATTTT
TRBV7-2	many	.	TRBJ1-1	CASTIGGAQNTEAFF	TGTGCCAGCACCATAGGCGGGGCACAGAACACTGAAGCTTTCTTT
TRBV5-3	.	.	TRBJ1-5	CARSLPYSNQPQHF	TGTGCCAGAAGCTTGCCGTATAGCAATCAGCCCCAGCATTTT
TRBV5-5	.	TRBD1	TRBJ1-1	CASSLAGTGGRTEAFF	TGTGCCAGCAGCTTGGCGGGGACAGGGGGAAGGACTGAAGCTTTCTTT
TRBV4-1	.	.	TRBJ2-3	CASSPRRARGTDTQYF	TGCGCCAGCAGCCCTCGGAGGGCCCGTGGTACAGATACGCAGTATTTT
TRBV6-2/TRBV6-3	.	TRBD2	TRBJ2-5	CASSSRLAGARETQYF	TGTGCCAGCAGTTCGCGACTAGCGGGGGCCCGAGAGACCCAGTACTTC
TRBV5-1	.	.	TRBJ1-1	CASSKGQKNTEAFF	TGCGCCAGCAGCAAAGGACAGAAGAACACTGAAGCTTTCTTT
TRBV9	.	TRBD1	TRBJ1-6	CASSQTGYNSPLHF	TGTGCCAGCAGCCAGACAGGGTATAATTCACCCCTCCACTTT
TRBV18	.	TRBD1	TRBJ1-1	CASLGQAWTEAFF	TGTGCCAGCTTGGGACAGGCCTGGACTGAAGCTTTCTTT
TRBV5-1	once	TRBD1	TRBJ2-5	CASSRTGVQETQYF	TGCGCCAGCAGCCGGACAGGCGTCCAAGAGACCCAGTACTTC
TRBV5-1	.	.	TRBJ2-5	CASSLDVRVETQYF	TGCGCCAGCAGCTTGGACGTCCGGGTGGAGACCCAGTACTTC
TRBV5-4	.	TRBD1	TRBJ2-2	CASSLGQITGELFF	TGTGCCAGCAGTTTGGGACAGATCACCGGGGAGCTGTTTTTT
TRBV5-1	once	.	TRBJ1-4	CASSSNPRVGEKLFF	TGCGCCAGCAGCTCAAACCCCAGGGTCGGTGAAAAACTGTTTTTT
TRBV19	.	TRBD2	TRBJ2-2	CASSILAGANTGELFF	TGTGCCAGTAGTATCCTAGCGGGGGCAAACACCGGGGAGCTGTTTTTT
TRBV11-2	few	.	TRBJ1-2	CASSPGQANNYGYTF	TGTGCCAGCAGCCCAGGACAAGCTAATAACTATGGCTACACCTTC
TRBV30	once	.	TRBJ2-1	CAWSGSGTSQFF	TGTGCCTGGAGTGGGTCCGGGACTTCCCAGTTCTTC
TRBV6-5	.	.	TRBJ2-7	CASGLDDSYEQYF	TGTGCCAGCGGACTGGATGACTCCTACGAGCAGTACTTC
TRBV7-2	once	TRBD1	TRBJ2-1	CASSLRAGGRYEQFF	TGTGCCAGCAGCTTACGGGCAGGGGGCAGGTATGAGCAGTTCTTC
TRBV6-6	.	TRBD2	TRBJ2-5	CASSFSGGETQYF	TGTGCCAGCAGTTTTAGCGGGGGTGAGACCCAGTACTTC
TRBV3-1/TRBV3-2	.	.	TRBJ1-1	CASSQQSGGPEAFF	TGTGCCAGCAGCCAACAGTCGGGAGGACCTGAAGCTTTCTTT
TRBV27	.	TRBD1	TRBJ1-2	CASSPTGGLGYTF	TGTGCCAGCAGTCCGACAGGGGGCCTTGGCTACACCTTC